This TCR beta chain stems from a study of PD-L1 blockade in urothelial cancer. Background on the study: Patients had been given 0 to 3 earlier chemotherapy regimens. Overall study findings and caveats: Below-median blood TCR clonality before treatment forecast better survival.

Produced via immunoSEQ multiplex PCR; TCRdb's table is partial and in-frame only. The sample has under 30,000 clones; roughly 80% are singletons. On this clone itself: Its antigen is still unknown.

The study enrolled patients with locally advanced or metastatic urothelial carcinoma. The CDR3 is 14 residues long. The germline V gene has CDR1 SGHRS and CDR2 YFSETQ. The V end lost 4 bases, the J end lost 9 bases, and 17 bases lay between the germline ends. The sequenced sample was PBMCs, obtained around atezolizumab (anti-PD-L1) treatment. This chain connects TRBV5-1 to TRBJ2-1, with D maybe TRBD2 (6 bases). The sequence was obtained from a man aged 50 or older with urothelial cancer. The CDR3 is CASSVGKPGLEQFF. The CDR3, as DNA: TGCGCCAGCAGCGTGGGGAAGCCGGGACTTGAGCAGTTCTTC.